This TCR beta chain was sequenced for a study of memory CD4+ T cells and cytomegalovirus serostatus. About the research overall: This sample comes from healthy Belgian adults, 9 CMV seropositive, 20 to 25 seronegative. Regarding the study as a whole: Of approximately 160 reported CMV TCRbeta sequences, under 80 were found in memory CD4+ repertoires. The CMV-associated TCR signature appears largely within the CD4+ memory repertoire.

Germline loops: CDR1 MNHNS, CDR2 SASEGT. The CDR3 covers 12 residues. Trimming shortened V by 7 bases and J by 4 bases, and 9 bases separated the two germline ends. TCRdb's table, derived via immunoSEQ multiplex PCR, lists solely in-frame clones and lacks some. The sample gives about 64,000 clones, roughly 80% of which show up once; 0.88% is in the top ten. For this clone: Antigen: not known.

The sort gate was single viable CD3+CD4+CD8-CD45RO+ cells for memory CD4+ T cells. This chain links TRBV6-1 with TRBJ2-3, with a tentative D call TRBD2 (5 bases). This TCR derives from an adult in good health and CMV-seronegative. Sequenced material: memory CD4+ T cells from blood. For the CDR3, the DNA is TGTGCCAGCACGGCCGGGGCAGATACGCAGTATTTT. It codes for CASTAGADTQYF.